Sequencing of this TCR beta chain was carried out in a study of blood T cell repertoires in COVID-19. At the level of the study: Acute and convalescent COVID-19 samples came from the United States, Italy and Spain. PBMCs, B-cell-depleted T cells, or T cells were the source of the cDNA or gDNA that made up the material.

The table lists this clone with a count of one. Germline assignment: CDR1 ENHRY and CDR2 SYGVKD. V trimming: 4 bases; J trimming: 3 bases; junction bases outside the gene matches: 1. This CDR3 comprises 14 residues. In the original analysis: How many nucleated cells were present was estimated from reference gene primer amplification. The method was immunoSEQ multiplex PCR; TCRdb's version includes in-frame clones alone and lacks a portion of them. V and J calls and clone size are those listed in that table; D and trimming were worked out from the DNA. The data contain 85,000 to 120,000 clones, around nine tenths of them singletons.

The sequence was obtained from a man between 45 and 60 years old with active or convalescent COVID-19. The rearrangement links TRBV10-3 to TRBJ2-1; 9 bases are a match to TRBD2. Sequences were obtained from peripheral blood. CDR3 nucleotide sequence: TGTGCCATCAGTGCGACTAGCGGCTACAATGAGCAGTTCTTC. This encodes CAISATSGYNEQFF.